This T cell receptor beta chain is from a study of shared clonotypes between healthy human individuals (dated by TCRdb to the early 2020s). In terms of the full investigation: Three men and a couple of women, aged 18 to 49 years, made up the cohort. To estimate repertoire size and how much clonotypes are shared between individuals, the study performed deep sequencing of blood TCR repertoires from roughly five healthy adults. Libraries were prepared and TCR repertoires were sequenced by different laboratories using diverse techniques, in order to increase sequencing depth and limit assay-specific biases. Per donor, leukapheresis produced somewhere between about 0.8 and 9.5 billion PBMCs. Points the paper makes about the study in general: The genetic and exposure-history diversity represented was limited by the small number of donors. Based on pairwise subsampling, the degree of clonotype sharing among donors was expected to be affected by sequencing depth. Sampling was restricted to blood, and TCR repertoires in tissue are likely to differ from TCR repertoires in blood.

The donors were healthy, HIV-negative adults with no recently reported acute infections or vaccinations. All donors were Caucasian adults living in Nashville, Tennessee, USA. For unsorted samples, about 90 million PBMCs were counted and genomic DNA was extracted with the QIAamp DNA Blood Mini kit. After blood collection by leukapheresis, PBMCs were isolated using Ficoll-Histopaque density gradient centrifugation and then cryopreserved in the vapor phase of liquid nitrogen. Using the deep immunoSEQ assay, TCR CDR3 regions were amplified from genomic DNA by multiplex PCR. Extracted genomic DNA from each cell subset was distributed evenly across all wells of several immunoSEQ 96-well plates, and each plate was treated as a replicate. For unsorted PBMC, approximately 310 ng genomic DNA, equal to 25,000 to 35,000 T cell genomes, was loaded into each replicate PCR. Ten immunoSEQ deep assay plates were used to sequence the unsorted PBMC genomic DNA. Purified libraries were quantified with a Qubit 3.0 fluorometer, sized on a Bioanalyzer 2100, and re-quantified with the KAPA Library Quantification kit. Every immunoSEQ 96-well plate was sequenced on a separate single-read 150-cycle Illumina NextSeq 550 flow cell. The authors processed their data as follows. Because the immunoSEQ output included only junctional sequences and no quality scores, the filtering could not be the same as the filtering used for full-length reads. Sequences were annotated with PyIR, a Python wrapper for IgBLAST v1.9, and V/J genes and CDR3 were assigned using IMGT germline references. Reads with weak V/J assignments (E-value above 1e-6), missing CDR3, stop codons, out-of-frame junctions, or ambiguous translated residues were removed. V3J clonotypes were defined by identical inferred V gene, J gene, and CDR3 amino acid sequence. To compute the percentage overlap between repertoires, the number of shared unique clonotypes was divided by the size of the smaller repertoire. Repertoire richness was assessed with RTK rarefaction, the Chao1 estimator, and Recon v2.1 estimates of unobserved clonotypes. Drawn from immuneACCESS, this table holds only the in-frame rearrangements with V and J called that TCRdb kept. Clones are partly lost; checked studies trace under half to an unresolved V gene and leave the rest unexplained. The DNA was the basis for D and trimming; V, J and clone size are from that table. This sample holds some 530,000 clones; around four fifths were observed only once. Around 12% of the sample belongs to the ten largest clones.

Of note for this clone: The clone's antigen remains unknown. Per-base qualities were not stored, and no clone one base away is much larger.

The specimen sequenced was PBMCs. The sequence derives from a middle-aged woman in good health. Some clones in this sample may be carry-over from other donors' samples.

The CDR3 protein is CASSYSSQGGRTEAFF. The nucleotides read TGTGCCAGCAGTTACTCCTCACAGGGCGGGAGAACTGAAGCTTTCTTT. Rearrangement joined TRBV6-5 to TRBJ1-1; a weak D assignment points to TRBD1 (6 bases agree). V and J are truncated by 0 bases and 5 bases respectively, leaving an intervening sequence of 16 bases. CDR1 MNHEY and CDR2 SVGAGI are derived from the germline V gene. The CDR3 spans 16 residues, from the cysteine through the phenylalanine. Here the CDR3 DNA is all that survives: 48 bases in frame from base 1.